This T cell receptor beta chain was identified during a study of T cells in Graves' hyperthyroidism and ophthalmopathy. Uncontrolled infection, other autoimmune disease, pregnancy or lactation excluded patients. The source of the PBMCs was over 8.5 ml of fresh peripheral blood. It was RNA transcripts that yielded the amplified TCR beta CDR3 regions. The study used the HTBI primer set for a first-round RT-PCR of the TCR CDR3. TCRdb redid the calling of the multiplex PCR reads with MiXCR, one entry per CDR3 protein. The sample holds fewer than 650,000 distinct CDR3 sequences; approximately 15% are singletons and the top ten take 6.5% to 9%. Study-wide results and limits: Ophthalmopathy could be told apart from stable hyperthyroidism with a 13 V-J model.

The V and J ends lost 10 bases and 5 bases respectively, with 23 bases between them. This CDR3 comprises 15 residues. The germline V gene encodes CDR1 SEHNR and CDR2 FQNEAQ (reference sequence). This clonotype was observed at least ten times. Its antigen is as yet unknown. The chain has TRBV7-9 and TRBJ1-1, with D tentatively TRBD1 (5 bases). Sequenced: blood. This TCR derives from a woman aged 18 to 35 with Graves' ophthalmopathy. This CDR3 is CATVGTTRGWTEAFF. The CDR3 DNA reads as TGTGCCACGGTGGGGACGACGCGGGGATGGACTGAAGCTTTCTTT.